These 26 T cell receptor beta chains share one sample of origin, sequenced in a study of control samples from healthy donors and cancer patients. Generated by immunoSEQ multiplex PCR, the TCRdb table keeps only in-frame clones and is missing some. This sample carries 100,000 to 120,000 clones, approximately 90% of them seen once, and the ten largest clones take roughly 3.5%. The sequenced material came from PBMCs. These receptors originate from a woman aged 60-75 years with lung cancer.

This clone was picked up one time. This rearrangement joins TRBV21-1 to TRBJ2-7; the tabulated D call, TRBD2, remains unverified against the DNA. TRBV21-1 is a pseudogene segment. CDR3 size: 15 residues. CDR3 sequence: CASSKGGVPTGTQDF. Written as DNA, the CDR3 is TGTGCCAGCAGCAAAGGGGGGGTCCCAACCGGGACCCAGGACTTC.

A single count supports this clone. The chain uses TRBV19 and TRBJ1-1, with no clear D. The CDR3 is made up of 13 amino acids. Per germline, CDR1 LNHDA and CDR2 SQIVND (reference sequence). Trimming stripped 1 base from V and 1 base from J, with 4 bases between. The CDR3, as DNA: TGTGCCAGTAGTATAGGTAAGAACACTGAAGCTTTCTTT. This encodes CASSIGKNTEAFF.

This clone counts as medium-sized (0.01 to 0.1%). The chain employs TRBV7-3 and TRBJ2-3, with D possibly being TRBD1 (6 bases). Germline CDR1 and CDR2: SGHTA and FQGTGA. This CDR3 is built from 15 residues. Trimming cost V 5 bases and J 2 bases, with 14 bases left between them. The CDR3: CASSQGSFPTDTQYF. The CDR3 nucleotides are TGTGCCAGCAGCCAGGGGAGCTTTCCCACAGATACGCAGTATTTT.

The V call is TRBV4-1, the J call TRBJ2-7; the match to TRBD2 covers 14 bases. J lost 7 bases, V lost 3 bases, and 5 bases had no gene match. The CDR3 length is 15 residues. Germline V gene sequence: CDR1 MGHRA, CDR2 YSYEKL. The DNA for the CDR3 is TGCGCCAGCAGCCAGACTAGCGGGAGGGCCTGGGAGCAGTACTTC. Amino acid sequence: CASSQTSGRAWEQYF.

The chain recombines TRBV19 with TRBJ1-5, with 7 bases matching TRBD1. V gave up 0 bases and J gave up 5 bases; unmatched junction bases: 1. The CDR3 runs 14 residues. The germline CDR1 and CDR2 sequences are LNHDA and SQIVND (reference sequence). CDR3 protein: CASSIEGGDQPQHF. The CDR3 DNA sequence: TGTGCCAGTAGTATAGAAGGGGGCGATCAGCCCCAGCATTTT.

CDR3 sequence: CASSVSNFNSPLHF. Written as DNA, the CDR3 is TGTGCCAGCAGCGTGTCTAACTTTAATTCACCCCTCCACTTT. The chain couples TRBV9 to TRBJ1-6; no clear D gene. The germline V and J ends were trimmed by 2 bases and 6 bases, with 9 bases remaining between them. Germline CDR1 SGDLS, CDR2 YYNGEE. The CDR3 sequence is 14 residues long.

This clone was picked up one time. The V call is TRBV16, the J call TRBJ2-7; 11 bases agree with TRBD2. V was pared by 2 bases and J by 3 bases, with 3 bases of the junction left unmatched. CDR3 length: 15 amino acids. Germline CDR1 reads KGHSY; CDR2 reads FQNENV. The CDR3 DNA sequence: TGTGCCAGCAGCCAAGTACTAGCGGGAGTCTACGAGCAGTACTTC. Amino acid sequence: CASSQVLAGVYEQYF.

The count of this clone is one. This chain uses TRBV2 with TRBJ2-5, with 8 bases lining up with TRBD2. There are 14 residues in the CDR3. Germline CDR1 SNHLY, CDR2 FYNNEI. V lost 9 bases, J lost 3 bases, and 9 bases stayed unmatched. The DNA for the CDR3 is TGTGCCAGGGATAGCGGGATGAACGAAGAGACCCAGTACTTC. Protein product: CARDSGMNEETQYF.

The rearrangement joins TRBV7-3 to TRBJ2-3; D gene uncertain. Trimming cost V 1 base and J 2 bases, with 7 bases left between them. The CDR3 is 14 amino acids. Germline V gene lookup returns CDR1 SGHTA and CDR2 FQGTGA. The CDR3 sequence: CASSLSPNTDTQYF. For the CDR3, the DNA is TGTGCCAGCAGCTTAAGCCCTAACACAGATACGCAGTATTTT.

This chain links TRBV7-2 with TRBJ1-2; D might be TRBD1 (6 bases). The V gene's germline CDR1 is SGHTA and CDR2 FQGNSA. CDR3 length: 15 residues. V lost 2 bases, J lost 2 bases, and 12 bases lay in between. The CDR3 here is CASSLPGAGNYGYTF. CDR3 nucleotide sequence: TGTGCCAGCAGCTTACCAGGGGCTGGAAACTATGGCTACACCTTC.

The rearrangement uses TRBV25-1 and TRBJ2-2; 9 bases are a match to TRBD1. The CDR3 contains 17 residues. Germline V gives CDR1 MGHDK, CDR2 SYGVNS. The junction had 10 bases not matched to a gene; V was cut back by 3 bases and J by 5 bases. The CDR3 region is CASSDTLGTGSTGELFF. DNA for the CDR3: TGTGCCAGCAGTGACACCTTGGGGACAGGGTCGACCGGGGAGCTGTTTTTT.

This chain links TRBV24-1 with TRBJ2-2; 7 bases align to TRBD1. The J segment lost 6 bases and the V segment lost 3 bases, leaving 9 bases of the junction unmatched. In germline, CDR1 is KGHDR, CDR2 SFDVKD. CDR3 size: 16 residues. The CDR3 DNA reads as TGTGCCACCAGTGATCCCCGACAGGGAGAGGCCGGGGAGCTGTTTTTT. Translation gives CATSDPRQGEAGELFF.

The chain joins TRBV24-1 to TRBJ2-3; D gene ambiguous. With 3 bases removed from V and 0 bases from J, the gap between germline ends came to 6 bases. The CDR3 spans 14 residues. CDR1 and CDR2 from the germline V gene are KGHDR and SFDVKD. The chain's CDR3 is CATSDLGSTDTQYF. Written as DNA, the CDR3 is TGTGCCACCAGTGATCTGGGAAGCACAGATACGCAGTATTTT.

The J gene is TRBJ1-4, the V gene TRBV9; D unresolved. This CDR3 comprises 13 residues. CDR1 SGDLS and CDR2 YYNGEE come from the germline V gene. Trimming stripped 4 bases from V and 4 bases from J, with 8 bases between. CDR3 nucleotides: TGTGCCAGCAGCTCCCTGGATAATGAAAAACTGTTTTTT. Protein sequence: CASSSLDNEKLFF.

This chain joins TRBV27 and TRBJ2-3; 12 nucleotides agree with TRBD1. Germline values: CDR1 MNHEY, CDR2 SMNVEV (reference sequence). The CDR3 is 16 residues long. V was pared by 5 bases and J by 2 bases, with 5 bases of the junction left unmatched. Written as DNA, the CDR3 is TGTGCCAGCAGTCCCGGGACAGGGGGCCTCACAGATACGCAGTATTTT. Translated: CASSPGTGGLTDTQYF.

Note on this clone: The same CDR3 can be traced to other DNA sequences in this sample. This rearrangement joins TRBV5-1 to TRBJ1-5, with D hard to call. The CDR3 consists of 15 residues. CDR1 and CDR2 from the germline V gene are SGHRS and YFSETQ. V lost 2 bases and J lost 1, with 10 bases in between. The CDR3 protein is CASSLGPGSNQPQHF. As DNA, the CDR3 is TGCGCCAGCAGCTTAGGCCCGGGGAGCAATCAGCCCCAGCATTTT.

The CDR3 DNA sequence: TGTGCCAGCAGCTTAACGGCGGGGACCCAGGAAAGCGGGGAGCTGTTTTTT. The encoded protein is CASSLTAGTQESGELFF. The chain employs TRBV7-3 and TRBJ2-2; D may be TRBD2 (6 bases). Looked up from germline, CDR1 is SGHTA and CDR2 is FQGTGA. Trimming stripped 0 bases from V and 7 bases from J, with 18 bases between. There are 17 residues in the CDR3.

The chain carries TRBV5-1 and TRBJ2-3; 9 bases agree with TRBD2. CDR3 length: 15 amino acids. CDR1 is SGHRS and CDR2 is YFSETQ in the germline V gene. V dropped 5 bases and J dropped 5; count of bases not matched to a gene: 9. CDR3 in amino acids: CASRRTSDYGDTQYF. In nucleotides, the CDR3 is TGCGCCAGCAGACGGACTAGCGATTATGGAGATACGCAGTATTTT.

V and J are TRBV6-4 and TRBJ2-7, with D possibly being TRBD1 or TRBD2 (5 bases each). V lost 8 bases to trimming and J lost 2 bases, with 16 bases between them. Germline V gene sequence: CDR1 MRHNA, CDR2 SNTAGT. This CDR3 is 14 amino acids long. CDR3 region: CASPGGADTYEQYF. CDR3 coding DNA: TGTGCCAGCCCTGGAGGAGCGGACACCTACGAGCAGTACTTC.

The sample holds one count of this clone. As DNA, the CDR3 is TGCAGTGCTAAGGACGGCTACGAGCAGTACTTC. It encodes CSAKDGYEQYF. The chain recombines TRBV20-1 with TRBJ2-7; no reliable D call. The germline V and J ends were trimmed by 4 bases and 3 bases, with 7 bases remaining between them. This CDR3 region has 11 residues. Germline V gene data show CDR1 as DFQATT and CDR2 as SNEGSKA (reference sequence).

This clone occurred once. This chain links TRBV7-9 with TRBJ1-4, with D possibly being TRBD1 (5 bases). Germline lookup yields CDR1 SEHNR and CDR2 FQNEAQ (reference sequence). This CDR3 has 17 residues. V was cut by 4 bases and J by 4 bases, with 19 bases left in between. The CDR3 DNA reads TGTGCCAGCAGCTCTAGGGTGCCGGGACGTTATAATGAAAAACTGTTTTTT. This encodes CASSSRVPGRYNEKLFF.

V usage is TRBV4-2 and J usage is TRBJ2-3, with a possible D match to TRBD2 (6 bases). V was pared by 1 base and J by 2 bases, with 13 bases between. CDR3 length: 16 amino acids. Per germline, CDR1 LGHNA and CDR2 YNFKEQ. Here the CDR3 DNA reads TGTGCCAGCAGCCAAGCAACTAGCAGATTCACAGATACGCAGTATTTT. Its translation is CASSQATSRFTDTQYF.

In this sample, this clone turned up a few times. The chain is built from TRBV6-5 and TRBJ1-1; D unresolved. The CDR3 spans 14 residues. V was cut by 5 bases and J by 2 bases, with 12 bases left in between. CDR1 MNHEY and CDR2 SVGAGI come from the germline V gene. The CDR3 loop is CASSPGGFNTEAFF. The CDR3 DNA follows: TGTGCCAGCAGTCCGGGAGGTTTTAACACTGAAGCTTTCTTT.

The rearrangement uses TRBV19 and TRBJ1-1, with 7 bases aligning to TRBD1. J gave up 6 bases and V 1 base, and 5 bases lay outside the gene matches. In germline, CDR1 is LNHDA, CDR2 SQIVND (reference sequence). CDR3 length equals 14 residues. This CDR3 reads CASSIGQGYAEAFF. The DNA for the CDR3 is TGTGCCAGTAGTATAGGACAGGGATACGCTGAAGCTTTCTTT.

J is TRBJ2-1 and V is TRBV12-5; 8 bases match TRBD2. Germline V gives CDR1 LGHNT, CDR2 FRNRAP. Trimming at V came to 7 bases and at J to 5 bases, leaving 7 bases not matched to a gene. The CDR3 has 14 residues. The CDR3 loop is CASVLSGENNEQFF. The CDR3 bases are TGTGCTAGTGTTCTTAGCGGGGAAAACAATGAGCAGTTCTTC.

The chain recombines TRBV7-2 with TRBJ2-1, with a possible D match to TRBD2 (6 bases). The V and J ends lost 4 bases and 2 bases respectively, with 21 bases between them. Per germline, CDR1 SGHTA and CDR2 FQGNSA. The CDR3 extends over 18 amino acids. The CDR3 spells CASSYPDRRGSTYNEQFF. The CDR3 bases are TGTGCCAGCAGCTACCCTGACCGCCGGGGGAGTACCTACAATGAGCAGTTCTTC.